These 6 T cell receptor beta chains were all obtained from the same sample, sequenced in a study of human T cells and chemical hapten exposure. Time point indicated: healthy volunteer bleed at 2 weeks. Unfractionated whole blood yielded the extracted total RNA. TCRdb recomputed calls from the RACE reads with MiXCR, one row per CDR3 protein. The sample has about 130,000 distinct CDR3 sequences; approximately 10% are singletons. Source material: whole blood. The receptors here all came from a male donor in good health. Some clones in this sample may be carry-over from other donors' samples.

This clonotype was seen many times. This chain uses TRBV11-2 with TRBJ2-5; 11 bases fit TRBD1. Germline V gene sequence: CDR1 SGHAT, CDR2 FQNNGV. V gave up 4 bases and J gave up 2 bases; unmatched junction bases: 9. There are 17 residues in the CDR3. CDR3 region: CASSSRTGGPTQETQYF. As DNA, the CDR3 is TGTGCCAGCAGCTCAAGGACAGGGGGCCCAACTCAAGAGACCCAGTACTTC.

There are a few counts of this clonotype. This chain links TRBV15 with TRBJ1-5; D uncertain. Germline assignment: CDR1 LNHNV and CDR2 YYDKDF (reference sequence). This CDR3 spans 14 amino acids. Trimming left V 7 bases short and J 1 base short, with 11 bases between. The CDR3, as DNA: TGTGCCACCAACCACGGAGGGAGCAATCAGCCCCAGCATTTT. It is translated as CATNHGGSNQPQHF.

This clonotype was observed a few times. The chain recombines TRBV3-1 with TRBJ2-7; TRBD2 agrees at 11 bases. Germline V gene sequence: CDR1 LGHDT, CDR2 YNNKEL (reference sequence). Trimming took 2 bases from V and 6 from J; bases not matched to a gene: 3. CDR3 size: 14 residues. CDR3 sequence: CASSQYLAGGEQYF. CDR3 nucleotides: TGTGCCAGCAGCCAATACCTAGCGGGAGGCGAGCAGTACTTC.

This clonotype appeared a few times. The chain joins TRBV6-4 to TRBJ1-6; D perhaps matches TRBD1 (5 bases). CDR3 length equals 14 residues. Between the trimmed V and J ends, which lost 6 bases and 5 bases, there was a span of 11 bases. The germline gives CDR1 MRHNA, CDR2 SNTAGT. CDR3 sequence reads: CASRGVSDNSPLHF. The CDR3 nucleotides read TGTGCCAGCAGGGGGGTATCGGATAATTCACCCCTCCACTTT.

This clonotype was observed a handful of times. CDR3 region: CASSLGGTGGTGELFF. CDR3 nucleotides: TGTGCCAGCAGCTTGGGTGGAACAGGGGGCACCGGGGAGCTGTTTTTT. The chain is built from TRBV7-6 and TRBJ2-2; 8 bases match TRBD1. Germline loops: CDR1 SGHVS, CDR2 FNYEAQ. The CDR3 has 16 amino acids. Unmatched junction bases numbered 7, after V lost 3 bases and J lost 4 bases.

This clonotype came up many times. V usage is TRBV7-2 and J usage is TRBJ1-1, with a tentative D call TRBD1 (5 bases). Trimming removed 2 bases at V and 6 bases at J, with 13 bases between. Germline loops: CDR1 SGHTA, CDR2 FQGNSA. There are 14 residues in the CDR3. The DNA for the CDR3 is TGTGCCAGCAGCTTAAATGGCAGGGCGGCTGAAGCTTTCTTT. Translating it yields CASSLNGRAAEAFF.